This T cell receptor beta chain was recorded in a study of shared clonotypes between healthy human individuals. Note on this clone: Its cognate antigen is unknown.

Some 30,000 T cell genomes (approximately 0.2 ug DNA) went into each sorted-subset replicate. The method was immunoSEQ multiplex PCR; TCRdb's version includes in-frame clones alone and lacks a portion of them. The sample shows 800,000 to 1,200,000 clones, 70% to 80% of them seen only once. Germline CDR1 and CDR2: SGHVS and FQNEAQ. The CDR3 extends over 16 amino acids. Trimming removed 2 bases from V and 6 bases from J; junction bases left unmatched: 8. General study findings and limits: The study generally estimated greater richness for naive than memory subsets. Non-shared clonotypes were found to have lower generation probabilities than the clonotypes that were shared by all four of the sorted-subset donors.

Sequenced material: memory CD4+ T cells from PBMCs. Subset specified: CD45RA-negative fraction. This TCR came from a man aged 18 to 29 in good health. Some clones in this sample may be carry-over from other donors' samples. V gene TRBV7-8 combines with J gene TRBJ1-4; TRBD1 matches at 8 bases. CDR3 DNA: TGTGCCAGCAGCTTACCCGGACAGGGCTACGATGAAAAACTGTTTTTT. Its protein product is CASSLPGQGYDEKLFF. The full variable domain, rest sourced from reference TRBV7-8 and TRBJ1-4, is GAGVSQSPRYKVAKRGQDVALRCDPISGHVSLFWYQQALGQGPEFLTYFQNEAQLDKSGLPSDRFFAERPEGSVSTLKIQRTQQEDSAVYLCASSLPGQGYDEKLFFGSGTQLSVL.